The 31 T cell receptor beta chains presented below share a single source sample, sequenced in a study of blood T cell repertoires in COVID-19. This table comes from immunoSEQ multiplex PCR, and its TCRdb copy is limited to in-frame clones, with some not included. The table records roughly 330,000 clones, more than 70% of them present only once. The sample taken for sequencing was PBMCs or T cells enriched from blood (not recorded which). The source is a woman aged 25-40 years who had recovered from COVID-19.

This clone was seen only a few times. V is TRBV2 and J is TRBJ1-1; D may be TRBD1 (6 bases). CDR1 is SNHLY and CDR2 is FYNNEI in the germline V gene. Trimming removed 5 bases at V and 1 base at J, with 11 bases between. The CDR3 covers 14 residues. The CDR3 region is CASSNRVGNTEAFF. In nucleotides, the CDR3 is TGTGCCAGCAGTAACAGGGTCGGGAACACTGAAGCTTTCTTT.

The V and J genes are TRBV28 and TRBJ2-5; 12 bases match TRBD2. CDR1 is MDHEN and CDR2 is SYDVKM in the germline V gene. The CDR3 covers 15 residues. The ends lost 9 bases at V and 5 bases at J; junction bases unmatched: 10. The CDR3 loop reads CASILAGGPGETQYF. The CDR3 nucleotides read TGTGCCAGTATTCTAGCGGGGGGGCCGGGGGAGACCCAGTACTTC. Variable domain in full (rest from reference TRBV28 and TRBJ2-5): DVKVTQSSRYLVKRTGEKVFLECVQDMDHENMFWYRQDPGLGLRLIYFSYDVKMKEKGDIPEGYSVSREKKERFSLILESASTNQTSMYLCASILAGGPGETQYFGPGTRLLVL.

The chain couples TRBV6-1 to TRBJ2-2; 7 positions agree with TRBD1. V was pared by 2 bases and J by 7 bases, with 7 bases of the junction left unmatched. This CDR3 is 15 amino acids long. The germline V gene encodes CDR1 MNHNS and CDR2 SASEGT. The CDR3 protein is CASSERNRGDGELFF. CDR3 in DNA: TGTGCCAGCAGTGAAAGGAACAGGGGAGACGGGGAGCTGTTTTTT.

The gene calls are TRBV7-2 and TRBJ2-7; D is possibly TRBD2 (6 bases). The CDR3 is made up of 13 amino acids. Per the germline V gene, CDR1 is SGHTA and CDR2 is FQGNSA. Between the trimmed V and J ends, which lost 1 base and 5 bases, there was a span of 9 bases. The CDR3 region is CASSLVSGDEQYF. The DNA of the CDR3 is TGTGCCAGCAGCTTAGTCTCGGGGGACGAGCAGTACTTC.

The rearrangement joins TRBV5-1 to TRBJ2-1; 8 nucleotides match TRBD1. The V gene's germline CDR1 is SGHRS and CDR2 YFSETQ. The V segment lost 3 bases and the J segment 4 bases; nucleotides outside the gene matches: 6. This CDR3 spans 15 amino acids. The CDR3, as DNA: TGCGCCAGCAGCTCCACGGGACAGGTATACAATGAGCAGTTCTTC. It is translated as CASSSTGQVYNEQFF.

The rearrangement uses TRBV12-5 and TRBJ1-1; TRBD1 aligns across 8 bases. From germline, CDR1 is LGHNT and CDR2 FRNRAP. The V segment lost 1 base and the J segment 3 bases; nucleotides outside the gene matches: 4. The CDR3 spans 15 residues. Here the CDR3 DNA reads TGTGCTAGTGGTTTGGACCACAGGGGGGACACTGAAGCTTTCTTT. Amino acids: CASGLDHRGDTEAFF.

The chain combines TRBV28 with TRBJ2-2; perhaps TRBD2 as D (6 bases). The CDR3 sequence is 17 residues long. The germline V gene has CDR1 MDHEN and CDR2 SYDVKM. Deletions cut 3 bases from V and 1 base from J, with 15 bases between. The CDR3 spells CASSLSGSSENTGELFF. The CDR3 nucleotides are TGTGCCAGCAGTTTGAGTGGGTCTAGCGAGAACACCGGGGAGCTGTTTTTT.

The chain recombines TRBV4-2 with TRBJ1-1; D perhaps matches TRBD1 (6 bases). This CDR3 is 15 amino acids long. The germline V gene encodes CDR1 LGHNA and CDR2 YNFKEQ. Trimming left V 3 bases short and J 2 bases short, with 13 bases between. The chain's CDR3 is CASSQAPTGNTEAFF. DNA of the CDR3: TGTGCCAGCAGCCAGGCCCCGACAGGCAACACTGAAGCTTTCTTT.

V gene TRBV2 combines with J gene TRBJ1-5; the D gene is possibly TRBD1 (6 bases). The CDR3 consists of 17 residues. The germline gives CDR1 SNHLY, CDR2 FYNNEI. V was shortened by 1 base and J by 3 bases, with 16 bases between the two germline ends. The CDR3 sequence is CASSEVRVGQSNQPQHF. The CDR3 DNA is TGTGCCAGCAGTGAAGTGAGAGTAGGACAGTCCAATCAGCCCCAGCATTTT.

The chain couples TRBV5-1 to TRBJ1-2; D may be TRBD1 (5 bases). Germline CDR1 is SGHRS and CDR2 is YFSETQ. V was shortened by 2 bases and J by 5 bases, with 10 bases between the two germline ends. The CDR3 runs to 13 residues. The CDR3 loop is CASSFGGEYGYTF. The CDR3 bases are TGCGCCAGCAGCTTCGGAGGGGAGTATGGCTACACCTTC.

The V gene is TRBV7-2, the J gene TRBJ1-2; D ambiguous. This CDR3 region has 16 residues. The V and J ends lost 2 bases and 4 bases respectively, with 17 bases between them. Germline V gene lookup returns CDR1 SGHTA and CDR2 FQGNSA. CDR3 loop: CASSLSTRLLIYGYTF. CDR3 nucleotide sequence: TGTGCCAGCAGCTTATCCACGAGGCTCTTGATCTATGGCTACACCTTC. Full variable domain (missing parts from reference TRBV7-2 and TRBJ1-2): GAGVSQSPSNKVTEKGKDVELRCDPISGHTALYWYRQSLGQGLEFLIYFQGNSAPDKSGLPSDRFSAERTGGSVSTLTIQRTQQEDSAVYLCASSLSTRLLIYGYTFGSGTRLTVV.

The sample holds one count of this clone. The chain recombines TRBV29-1 with TRBJ1-6; D is uncertain. V was shortened by 4 bases and J by 6 bases, with 10 bases between the two germline ends. The CDR3 is 13 residues long. CDR1 and CDR2 from the germline V gene are SQVTM and ANQGSEA. DNA for the CDR3: TGCAGCGTTGGGGAGGGCGGTAATTCACCCCTCCACTTT. It translates to CSVGEGGNSPLHF.

The rearrangement joins TRBV6-5 to TRBJ1-1; 7 nucleotides line up with TRBD1. With V trimmed by 6 bases and J by 5 bases, 9 bases remained unmatched. Looked up from germline, CDR1 is MNHEY and CDR2 is SVGAGI. The CDR3 runs to 14 residues. CDR3 loop: CASSPTGSVTEAFF. As DNA, the CDR3 is TGTGCCAGCAGCCCGACAGGGTCGGTTACTGAAGCTTTCTTT.

The CDR3 DNA follows: TGTGCCAGCTTACAGGGGCTCCTGGGTACCCGCACAGATACGCAGTATTTT. Amino acids: CASLQGLLGTRTDTQYF. The rearrangement uses TRBV2 and TRBJ2-3, with 7 nucleotides matching TRBD1. Trimming took 8 bases from V and 1 from J; bases not matched to a gene: 15. Germline lookup yields CDR1 SNHLY and CDR2 FYNNEI. This CDR3 spans 17 amino acids.

The chain couples TRBV3-1 (or the pseudogene TRBV3-2) to TRBJ2-1; 13 bases map to TRBD2. This CDR3 is 19 amino acids long. Germline CDR1 reads LGHDT; CDR2 reads YNNKEL (reference sequence). Trimming removed 3 bases from V and 7 bases from J; junction bases left unmatched: 15. CDR3: CASSQDRTSGGTPRNEQFF. The CDR3 nucleotides read TGTGCCAGCAGCCAGGACCGGACTAGCGGGGGTACCCCTCGGAATGAGCAGTTCTTC.

Comments on this clone: Other DNA variants within this sample encode the same CDR3. The V and J genes are TRBV5-4 and TRBJ2-2; D is unresolved. The V end was cut by 1 base, the J end by 2 bases, with 6 bases between. The CDR3 extends over 14 amino acids. Germline V gene sequence: CDR1 SGHNT, CDR2 YYREEE (reference sequence). The CDR3 bases are TGTGCCAGCAGCTTGCTAAGTAACACCGGGGAGCTGTTTTTT. Translating it yields CASSLLSNTGELFF.

The V gene is TRBV2, the J gene TRBJ2-3; D might be TRBD1 (6 bases). This CDR3 comprises 15 residues. V lost 9 bases and J lost 5, with 21 bases in between. Germline CDR1 reads SNHLY; CDR2 reads FYNNEI. The CDR3 region has the DNA TGTGCCAGTGGGGTAGGGGCAGGGGAAGGAGATACGCAGTATTTT. This codes for CASGVGAGEGDTQYF. The whole variable domain, remainder taken from reference TRBV2 and TRBJ2-3, is EPEVTQTPSHQVTQMGQEVILRCVPISNHLYFYWYRQILGQKVEFLVSFYNNEISEKSEIFDDQFSVERPDGSNFTLKIRSTKLEDSAMYFCASGVGAGEGDTQYFGPGTRLTVL.

This chain joins TRBV12-3 or TRBV12-4 and TRBJ2-7; 8 bases agree with TRBD2. This CDR3 spans 13 amino acids. V gave up 6 bases and J gave up 2 bases; unmatched junction bases: 3. CDR3: CASRIAGTYEQYF. The CDR3 region has the DNA TGTGCCAGCAGGATAGCGGGGACCTACGAGCAGTACTTC.

This chain uses TRBV29-1 with TRBJ1-2; weak D call: TRBD1 (6 bases). V dropped 1 base and J dropped 7 bases, with 13 bases sitting between them. Germline values: CDR1 SQVTM, CDR2 ANQGSEA. CDR3 size: 13 residues. This CDR3 reads CSVEAGEGGGYTF. The CDR3 nucleotides read TGCAGCGTTGAAGCCGGGGAGGGGGGTGGCTACACCTTC.

V gene TRBV19 combines with J gene TRBJ1-1, with D perhaps matching TRBD1 (6 bases). The ends were cut back, 9 bases at V and 6 bases at J, with 11 bases in the middle. Looked up from germline, CDR1 is LNHDA and CDR2 is SQIVND (reference sequence). CDR3 length: 11 residues. The CDR3 here is CASGQTPEAFF. In DNA form, the CDR3 reads TGTGCCAGCGGACAGACCCCTGAAGCTTTCTTT.

This clone showed up just once. V is TRBV4-3 and J is TRBJ1-2; no clear D gene. V was clipped by 0 bases and J by 4 bases, with 15 bases between them. Germline V gene lookup returns CDR1 LGHNA and CDR2 YSLEER. The CDR3 length is 16 residues. CDR3 nucleotide sequence: TGCGCCAGCAGCCAAGATTCCGGGAAGTACGGCTATGGCTACACCTTC. Translating gives CASSQDSGKYGYGYTF.

The chain is built from TRBV19 and TRBJ1-2; TRBD1 matches at 8 bases. V lost 5 bases, J lost 6 bases, and 20 bases stayed unmatched. The CDR3 covers 18 residues. Looked up from germline, CDR1 is LNHDA and CDR2 is SQIVND (reference sequence). The CDR3, as DNA: TGTGCCAGTAGTCCGATTGGACAGGGTCGACGGGGTAGTCATGGCTACACCTTC. Residues: CASSPIGQGRRGSHGYTF. The whole variable domain, remainder taken from reference TRBV19 and TRBJ1-2, is DGGITQSPKYLFRKEGQNVTLSCEQNLNHDAMYWYRQDPGQGLRLIYYSQIVNDFQKGDIAEGYSVSREKKESFPLTVTSAQKNPTAFYLCASSPIGQGRRGSHGYTFGSGTRLTVV.

The V and J genes are TRBV5-4 and TRBJ2-3, with 8 bases fitting TRBD2. From germline, CDR1 is SGHNT and CDR2 YYREEE (reference sequence). V was clipped by 4 bases and J by 2 bases; unmatched bases: 6. The CDR3 is made up of 15 amino acids. CDR3 sequence (DNA): TGTGCCAGCAGCCCGGGACTAGACTTCACAGATACGCAGTATTTT. It yields the protein CASSPGLDFTDTQYF.

The rearrangement links TRBV6-2 or TRBV6-3 to TRBJ2-4, with 10 bases matching TRBD1. Germline V gene sequence: CDR1 MNHEY, CDR2 SVGEGT. Losses at the gene ends were 2 bases for V and 1 base for J; bases not matched to a gene: 8. The CDR3 runs 18 residues. For the CDR3, the DNA is TGTGCCAGCAGTTACATAGCCGGGACAGGGGAGGCCAAAAACATTCAGTACTTC. Protein: CASSYIAGTGEAKNIQYF.

The chain joins TRBV19 to TRBJ2-7; weak D call: TRBD1 (5 bases). In germline, CDR1 is LNHDA, CDR2 SQIVND (reference sequence). CDR3 length: 16 residues. V was clipped by 3 bases and J by 2 bases, with 17 bases between them. CDR3 bases: TGTGCCAGTAGTATGCGTCAGGGTACCCTCCCCTACGAGCAGTACTTC. The encoded protein is CASSMRQGTLPYEQYF.

V is TRBV7-2 and J is TRBJ1-3; 8 bases map to TRBD1. The V and J ends lost 1 base and 8 bases, in that order; junction bases with no gene match: 4. CDR3 size: 14 residues. In germline, CDR1 is SGHTA, CDR2 FQGNSA. The CDR3 nucleotides are TGTGCCAGCAGCTTAGGGGGACAGGCCGACACCATATATTTT. This sequence encodes CASSLGGQADTIYF.

This clone was picked up a small number of times. The chain couples TRBV6-5 to TRBJ2-7, with D unclear. This CDR3 comprises 12 residues. Germline-derived CDR1 and CDR2 are MNHEY and SVGAGI. The V end was cut by 4 bases, the J end by 7 bases, with 11 bases between. CDR3 in DNA: TGTGCCAGCAGTTCACCTCGTCGGGAGCAGTACTTC. It encodes CASSSPRREQYF.

The chain joins TRBV11-2 to TRBJ1-1; the D is unclear. V gave up 3 bases and J gave up 3 bases, with 14 bases separating them. This CDR3 has 15 amino acids. Germline lookup yields CDR1 SGHAT and CDR2 FQNNGV. CDR3 loop: CASSFRGGRHTEAFF. DNA for the CDR3: TGTGCCAGCAGCTTCCGCGGAGGGCGCCACACTGAAGCTTTCTTT. Full variable domain (rest looked up from reference TRBV11-2 and TRBJ1-1): EAGVAQSPRYKIIEKRQSVAFWCNPISGHATLYWYQQILGQGPKLLIQFQNNGVVDDSQLPKDRFSAERLKGVDSTLKIQPAKLEDSAVYLCASSFRGGRHTEAFFGQGTRLTVV.

CDR3 in amino acids: CASSPTRGTNYGYTF. In nucleotides, the CDR3 is TGTGCCAGCTCACCTACTCGGGGGACTAACTATGGCTACACCTTC. V usage is TRBV18 and J usage is TRBJ1-2; perhaps TRBD1 as D (5 bases). CDR3 size: 15 residues. Germline V gene data show CDR1 as KGHSH and CDR2 as LQKENI. Trimming stripped 3 bases from V and 0 bases from J, with 11 bases between.

V gene TRBV5-6 combines with J gene TRBJ1-5; no reliable D call. Deletions cut 0 bases from V and 7 bases from J, with 5 bases between. In germline, CDR1 is SGHDT, CDR2 YYEEEE. This CDR3 comprises 12 residues. The CDR3 DNA is TGTGCCAGCAGCTTGGCGGGACAGCCCCAGCATTTT. Translated: CASSLAGQPQHF. The variable domain in full, completed from reference TRBV5-6 and TRBJ1-5, reads DAGVTQSPTHLIKTRGQQVTLRCSPKSGHDTVSWYQQALGQGPQFIFQYYEEEERQRGNFPDRFSGHQFPNYSSELNVNALLLGDSALYLCASSLAGQPQHFGDGTRLSIL.

The chain couples TRBV5-4 to TRBJ1-2; D is possibly TRBD1 (6 bases). This CDR3 is built from 13 residues. Trimming cost V 4 bases and J 4 bases, with 11 bases left between them. Per germline, CDR1 SGHNT and CDR2 YYREEE (reference sequence). The CDR3 DNA follows: TGTGCCAGCAGCCAAGACAGGCGCTATGGCTACACCTTC. Translating gives CASSQDRRYGYTF.